This is a list of T cell receptor beta chains from one sample in a study of immune characteristics of hereditary and idiopathic chronic pancreatitis. Method: immunoSEQ multiplex PCR; TCRdb's copy keeps in-frame clones and lacks some. The table records roughly 2,000 clones, over 75% of them present only once. The sequenced sample consisted of pancreas tissue with idiopathic chronic pancreatitis. These receptors were collected from a human donor with chronic pancreatitis. The CDR3 runs from the conserved cysteine through the conserved F or W. A D gene is named only where the DNA matches it firmly. Size is stated for part of the rows, as once, few or many counts, or as a class when the clone is expanded.

D gene	V gene	clone size	J gene	CDR3 DNA	CDR3 protein
.	TRBV5-6	.	TRBJ1-2	TGTGCCAGCAGCCTGGCATCCGGGAACTATGGCTACACCTTC	CASSLASGNYGYTF
TRBD2	TRBV11-2	few	TRBJ2-1	TGTGCCAGCAGCTTAAAAGGGACTAGCGGGAGCAGCTCCTACAATGAGCAGTTCTTC	CASSLKGTSGSSSYNEQFF
TRBD2	TRBV10-2	.	TRBJ2-1	TGCGCCAGCAATGCAGCGGGGGCTCCTGAGCAGTTCTTC	CASNAAGAPEQFF
.	TRBV6-4	.	TRBJ2-6	TGTGCCAGCAGTGTGGGGGGATCTGGGGCCAACGTCCTGACTTTC	CASSVGGSGANVLTF
TRBD1	TRBV7-3	.	TRBJ2-5	TGTGCCAGCAGCTTGAACAGGGGCGGGGAGACCCAGTACTTC	CASSLNRGGETQYF
TRBD2	TRBV18	.	TRBJ2-3	TGTGCCAGCTCACAGAGGACCGTTAGCGGGAACACAGATACGCAGTATTTT	CASSQRTVSGNTDTQYF
.	TRBV7-6	.	TRBJ1-6	TGTGCCAGCAGCAGGGGTAGGGGGACAAGGCCCCTCCACTTT	CASSRGRGTRPLHF
.	TRBV7-3	.	TRBJ2-7	TGTGCCAGCAGCTTAACGTCTGGCTCCTACGAGCAGTACTTC	CASSLTSGSYEQYF
TRBD1	TRBV28	.	TRBJ1-5	TGTGCCAGCACCTCAGGGGGGAGTTATAGCAATCAGCCCCAGCATTTT	CASTSGGSYSNQPQHF
.	TRBV5-6	.	TRBJ2-1	TGTGCCAGCAGTTCCTTGACGGGCCACAATGAGCAGTTCTTC	CASSSLTGHNEQFF
.	TRBV5-4	.	TRBJ2-2	TGTGCCAGCAGCTGGGGCCGGGGGGAGCTGTTTTTT	CASSWGRGELFF
.	TRBV5-1	.	TRBJ1-1	TGCGCCAGCAGCTTTGAGGTGAACACTGAAGCTTTCTTT	CASSFEVNTEAFF
.	TRBV7-8	.	TRBJ1-4	TGTGCCAGCAGCTTAGAAAAGGGTTTAGATGAAAAACTGTTTTTT	CASSLEKGLDEKLFF
.	TRBV27	.	TRBJ2-6	TGTGCCAGCAGTTGGAGAGGGAGGCAATCTGGGGCCAACGTCCTGACTTTC	CASSWRGRQSGANVLTF
TRBD1	TRBV19	.	TRBJ1-2	TGTGCCAGTAGGGGACAGGGAGTCTATGGCTACACCTTC	CASRGQGVYGYTF
.	TRBV5-6	.	TRBJ2-3	TGTGCCAGCAGCTACGGACAGGATACGCAGTATTTT	CASSYGQDTQYF
.	TRBV6-4	once	TRBJ2-2	TGTGCCAGCAGTGACTCACAGGCCGGGGAGCTGTTTTTT	CASSDSQAGELFF
.	TRBV7-9	.	TRBJ2-5	TGTGCCAGCAGCTTAAAGGGACTTTTAGGACAGGAGACCCAGTACTTC	CASSLKGLLGQETQYF
.	TRBV27	few	TRBJ1-1	TGTGCCAGCAGTTTCCACAGGGCCGCTGAAGCTTTCTTT	CASSFHRAAEAFF
.	TRBV5-6	.	TRBJ1-6	TGTGCCAGCAGCATCGGCTCCTATAATTCACCCCTCCACTTT	CASSIGSYNSPLHF
TRBD1	TRBV12-5	.	TRBJ2-1	TGTGCTAGTGGATCAACAGGGGTCAATGAGCAGTTCTTC	CASGSTGVNEQFF
.	TRBV27	.	TRBJ1-4	TGTGCCAGCAGTTTTGGGAGAGGGGAAAAACTGTTTTTT	CASSFGRGEKLFF
TRBD1	TRBV5-1	.	TRBJ1-2	TGCGCCAGCAGCTACCGGGACAGGGGGCCCAATGGCTACACCTTC	CASSYRDRGPNGYTF
.	TRBV5-4	.	TRBJ2-7	TGTGCCAGCCGGGCAGGTCCAGAAGAGTACTTC	CASRAGPEEYF
TRBD1	TRBV7-2	once	TRBJ2-7	TGTGCCAGCAGCATATCAGGGGGCTACGAGCAGTACTTC	CASSISGGYEQYF
.	TRBV7-8	.	TRBJ2-7	TGTGCCAGCAGCTTAGCTGGGATAGGGGACGAGCAGTACTTC	CASSLAGIGDEQYF
.	TRBV7-2	.	TRBJ2-2	TGTGCCAGCAGCTTAGGAAACGGCGGCACCGGGGAGCTGTTTTTT	CASSLGNGGTGELFF
.	TRBV12-3/TRBV12-4	.	TRBJ2-7	TGTGCCAGCAGTTTAATCAGGGAGAAGCAGTACTTC	CASSLIREKQYF
TRBD2	TRBV7-6	few	TRBJ2-1	TGTGCCAGCAGCTTCTTCCGGGCTAGCGGGAGTAGGAATGAGCAGTTCTTC	CASSFFRASGSRNEQFF
.	TRBV2	.	TRBJ1-1	TGTGCCAGCAGTGATTCCGGGACGAGCACTGAAGCTTTCTTT	CASSDSGTSTEAFF
.	TRBV18	.	TRBJ2-1	TGTGCCAGCTACGTAACTAGCACCCAAAGCAATGAGCAGTTCTTC	CASYVTSTQSNEQFF
TRBD2	TRBV30	.	TRBJ2-4	TGTGCCTGGAGTGTACCAGCGCGGGGGAACATTCAGTACTTC	CAWSVPARGNIQYF
TRBD2	TRBV9	.	TRBJ2-3	TGTGCCAGCAGCGTTGGACTAGCGGGGAGAGGGGCGGTTACAGATACGCAGTATTTT	CASSVGLAGRGAVTDTQYF
TRBD2	TRBV19	.	TRBJ2-7	TGTGCCAGTAGTCGTCAGACTAGCGGAGGGACCTACGAGCAGTACTTC	CASSRQTSGGTYEQYF
.	TRBV28	.	TRBJ1-4	TGTGCCAGCCGGGACCCAGGGTTTGGAGAAAAACTGTTTTTT	CASRDPGFGEKLFF
TRBD2	TRBV10-3	few	TRBJ2-1	TGTGCCATCAGTTCAACGCGGGGGGGTTTGAATGAGCAGTTCTTC	CAISSTRGGLNEQFF
.	TRBV19	.	TRBJ2-1	TGTGCCAGTAGTACCCGACTGGGAACCTACAATGAGCAGTTCTTC	CASSTRLGTYNEQFF